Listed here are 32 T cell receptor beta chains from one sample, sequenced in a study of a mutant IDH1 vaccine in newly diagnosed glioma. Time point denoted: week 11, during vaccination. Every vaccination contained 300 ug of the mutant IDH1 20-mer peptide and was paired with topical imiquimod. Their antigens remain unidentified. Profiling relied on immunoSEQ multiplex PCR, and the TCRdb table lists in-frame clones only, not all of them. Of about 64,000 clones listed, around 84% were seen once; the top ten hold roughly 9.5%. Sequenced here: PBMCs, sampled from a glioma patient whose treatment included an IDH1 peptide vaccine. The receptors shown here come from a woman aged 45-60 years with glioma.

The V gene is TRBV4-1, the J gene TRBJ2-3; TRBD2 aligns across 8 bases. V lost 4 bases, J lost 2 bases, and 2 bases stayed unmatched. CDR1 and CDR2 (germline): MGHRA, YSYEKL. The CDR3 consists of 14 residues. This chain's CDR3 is CASSPRGATDTQYF. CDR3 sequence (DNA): TGCGCCAGCAGCCCGCGGGGGGCCACAGATACGCAGTATTTT.

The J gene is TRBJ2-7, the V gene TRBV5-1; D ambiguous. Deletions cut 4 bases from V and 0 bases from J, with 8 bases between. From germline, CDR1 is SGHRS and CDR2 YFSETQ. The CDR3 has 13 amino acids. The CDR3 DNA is TGCGCCAGCAGCCTTTTCAGCTCCTACGAGCAGTACTTC. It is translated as CASSLFSSYEQYF.

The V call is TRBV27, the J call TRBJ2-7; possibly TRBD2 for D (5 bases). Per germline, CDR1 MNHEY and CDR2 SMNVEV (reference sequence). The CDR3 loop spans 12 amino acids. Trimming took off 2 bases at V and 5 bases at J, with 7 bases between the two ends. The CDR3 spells CASSLRGNEQYF. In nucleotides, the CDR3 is TGTGCCAGCAGTTTACGGGGTAACGAGCAGTACTTC.

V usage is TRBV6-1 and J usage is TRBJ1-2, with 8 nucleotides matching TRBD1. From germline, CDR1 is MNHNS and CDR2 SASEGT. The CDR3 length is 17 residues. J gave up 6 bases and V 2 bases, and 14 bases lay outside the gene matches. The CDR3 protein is CASSEWTGSLGAHGYTF. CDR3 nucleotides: TGTGCCAGCAGTGAATGGACAGGGAGTTTGGGGGCCCATGGCTACACCTTC.

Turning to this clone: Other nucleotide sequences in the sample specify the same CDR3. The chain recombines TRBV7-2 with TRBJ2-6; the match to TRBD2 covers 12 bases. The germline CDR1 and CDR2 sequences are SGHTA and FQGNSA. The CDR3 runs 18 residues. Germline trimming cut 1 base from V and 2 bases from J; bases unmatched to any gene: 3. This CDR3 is CASSLGLAGGAGANVLTF. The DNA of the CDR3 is TGTGCCAGCAGCTTAGGTCTAGCGGGGGGGGCTGGGGCCAACGTCCTGACTTTC.

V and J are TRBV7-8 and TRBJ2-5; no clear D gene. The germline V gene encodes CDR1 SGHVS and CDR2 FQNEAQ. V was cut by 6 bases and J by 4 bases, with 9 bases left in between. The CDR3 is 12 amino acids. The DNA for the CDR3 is TGTGCCAGCAGAGTGGTGGGAGAGACCCAGTACTTC. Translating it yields CASRVVGETQYF.

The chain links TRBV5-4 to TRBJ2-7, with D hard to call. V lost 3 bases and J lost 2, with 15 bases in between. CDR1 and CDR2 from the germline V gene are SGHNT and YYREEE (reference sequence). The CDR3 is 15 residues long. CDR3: CASSSHKQLTYEQYF. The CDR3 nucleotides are TGTGCCAGCAGCTCCCACAAGCAGTTGACCTACGAGCAGTACTTC.

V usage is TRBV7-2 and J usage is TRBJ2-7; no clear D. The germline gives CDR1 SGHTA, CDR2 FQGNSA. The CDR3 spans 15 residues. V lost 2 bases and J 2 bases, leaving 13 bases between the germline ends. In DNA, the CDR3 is TGTGCCAGCAGCTTACAACAGACGATCACCTACGAGCAGTACTTC. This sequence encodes CASSLQQTITYEQYF.

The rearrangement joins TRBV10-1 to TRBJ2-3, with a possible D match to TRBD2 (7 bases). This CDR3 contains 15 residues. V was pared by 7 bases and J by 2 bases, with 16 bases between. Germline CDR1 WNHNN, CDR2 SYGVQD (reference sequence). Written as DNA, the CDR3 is TGCGCCAGCACCCTGGGGAGGGGGTCCACAGATACGCAGTATTTT. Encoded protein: CASTLGRGSTDTQYF.

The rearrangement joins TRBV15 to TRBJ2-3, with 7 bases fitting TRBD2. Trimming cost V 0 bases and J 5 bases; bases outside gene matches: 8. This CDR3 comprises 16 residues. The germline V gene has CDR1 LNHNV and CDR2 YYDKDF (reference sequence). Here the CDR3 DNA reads TGTGCCACCAGCAGAGATCCCGGGGGGTCCGGAGATACGCAGTATTTT. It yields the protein CATSRDPGGSGDTQYF.

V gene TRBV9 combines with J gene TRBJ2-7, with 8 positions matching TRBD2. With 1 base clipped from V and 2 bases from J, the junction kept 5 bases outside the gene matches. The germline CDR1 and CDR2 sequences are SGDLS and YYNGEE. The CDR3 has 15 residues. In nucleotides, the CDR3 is TGTGCCAGCAGCGTACACGGCGGGGGGCCCTACGAGCAGTACTTC. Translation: CASSVHGGGPYEQYF.

CDR3 protein: CARQVFATNEKLFF. CDR3 coding DNA: TGTGCCAGGCAAGTCTTCGCAACTAATGAAAAACTGTTTTTT. The V gene is TRBV9, the J gene TRBJ1-4; D gene ambiguous. Germline V CDR1 and CDR2: SGDLS, YYNGEE. The CDR3 totals 14 residues. V dropped 8 bases and J dropped 0 bases, with 11 bases sitting between them. Drawing the rest from reference TRBV9 and TRBJ1-4, the complete variable domain is DSGVTQTPKHLITATGQRVTLRCSPRSGDLSVYWYQQSLDQGLQFLIQYYNGEERAKGNILERFSAQQFPDLHSELNLSSLELGDSALYFCARQVFATNEKLFFGSGTQLSVL.

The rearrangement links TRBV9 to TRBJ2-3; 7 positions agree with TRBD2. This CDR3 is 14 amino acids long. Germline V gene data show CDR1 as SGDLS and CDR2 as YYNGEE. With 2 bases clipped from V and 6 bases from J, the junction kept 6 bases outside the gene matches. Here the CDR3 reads CASSVNGGTDTQYF. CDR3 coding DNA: TGTGCCAGCAGCGTTAACGGGGGGACGGATACGCAGTATTTT.

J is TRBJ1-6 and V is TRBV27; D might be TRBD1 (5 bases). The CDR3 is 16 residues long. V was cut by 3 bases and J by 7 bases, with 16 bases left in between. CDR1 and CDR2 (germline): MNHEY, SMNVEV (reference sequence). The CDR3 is CASSLQSYRQNSPLHF. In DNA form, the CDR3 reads TGTGCCAGCAGTTTGCAGAGTTACAGACAGAATTCACCCCTCCACTTT.

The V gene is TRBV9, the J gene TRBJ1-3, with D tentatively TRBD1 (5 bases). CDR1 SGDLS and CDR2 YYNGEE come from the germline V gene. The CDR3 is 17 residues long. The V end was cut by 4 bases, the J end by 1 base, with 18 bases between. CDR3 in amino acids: CASSPGQGPESGNTIYF. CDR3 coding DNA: TGTGCCAGCAGCCCCGGCCAGGGACCGGAATCTGGAAACACCATATATTTT.

CDR3 nucleotides: TGTGCCAGCAGCTCGGCTAGCGGGACCGACTCCTACGAGCAGTACTTC. Its translation is CASSSASGTDSYEQYF. J is TRBJ2-7 and V is TRBV9, with 9 bases aligning to TRBD2. The CDR3 runs to 16 residues. V was pared by 4 bases and J by 0 bases, with 8 bases of the junction left unmatched. Germline CDR1 SGDLS, CDR2 YYNGEE.

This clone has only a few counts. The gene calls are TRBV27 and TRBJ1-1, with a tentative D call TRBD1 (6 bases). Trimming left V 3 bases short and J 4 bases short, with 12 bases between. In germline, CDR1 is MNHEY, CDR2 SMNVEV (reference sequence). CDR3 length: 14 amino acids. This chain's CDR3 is CASSFNRVPTEAFF. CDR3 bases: TGTGCCAGCAGTTTTAACAGGGTGCCCACTGAAGCTTTCTTT.

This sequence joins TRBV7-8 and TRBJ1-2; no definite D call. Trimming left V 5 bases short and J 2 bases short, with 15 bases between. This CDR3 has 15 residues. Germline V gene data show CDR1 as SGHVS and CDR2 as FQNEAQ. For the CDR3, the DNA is TGTGCCAGCAGCAGGTACACTGGTATAAACTATGGCTACACCTTC. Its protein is CASSRYTGINYGYTF.

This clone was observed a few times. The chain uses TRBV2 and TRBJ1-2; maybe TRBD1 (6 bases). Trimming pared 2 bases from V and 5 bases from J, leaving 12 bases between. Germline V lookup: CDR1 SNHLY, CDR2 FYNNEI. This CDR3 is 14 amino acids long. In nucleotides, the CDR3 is TGTGCCAGCAGTGAATTCGGGGGCCGGTATGGCTACACCTTC. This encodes CASSEFGGRYGYTF.

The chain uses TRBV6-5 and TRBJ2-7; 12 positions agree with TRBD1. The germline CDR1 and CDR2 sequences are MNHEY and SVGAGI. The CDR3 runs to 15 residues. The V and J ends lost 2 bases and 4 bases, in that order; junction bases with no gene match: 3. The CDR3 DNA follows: TGTGCCAGCAGTTACAAGGGACAGGGGGCTTACGAGCAGTACTTC. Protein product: CASSYKGQGAYEQYF.

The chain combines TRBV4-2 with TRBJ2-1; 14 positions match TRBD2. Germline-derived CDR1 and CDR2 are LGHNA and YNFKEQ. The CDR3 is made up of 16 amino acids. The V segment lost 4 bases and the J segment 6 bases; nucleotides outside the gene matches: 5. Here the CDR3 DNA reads TGTGCCAGCAGCCGCCGGACTAGCGGGGGGCTCAATGAGCAGTTCTTC. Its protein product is CASSRRTSGGLNEQFF.

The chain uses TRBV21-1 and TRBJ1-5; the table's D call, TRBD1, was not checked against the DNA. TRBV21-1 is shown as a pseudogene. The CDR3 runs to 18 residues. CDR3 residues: CASPKGRGTGALNQPQHF. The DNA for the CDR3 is TGTGCCAGCCCCAAGGGCCGTGGGACAGGGGCACTCAATCAGCCCCAGCATTTT.

The CDR3 bases are TGTGCCAGCAGCCCCGAGGCTAATGCTAATGAAAAACTGTTTTTT. This encodes CASSPEANANEKLFF. This chain connects TRBV5-4 to TRBJ1-4; D not certain. This CDR3 has 15 residues. V dropped 4 bases and J dropped 3 bases, with 13 bases sitting between them. Germline-derived CDR1 and CDR2 are SGHNT and YYREEE (reference sequence).

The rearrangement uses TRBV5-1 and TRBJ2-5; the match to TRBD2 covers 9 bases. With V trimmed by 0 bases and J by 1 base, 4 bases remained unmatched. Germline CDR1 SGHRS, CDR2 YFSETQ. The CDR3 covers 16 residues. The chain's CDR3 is CASSLARAGGQETQYF. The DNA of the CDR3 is TGCGCCAGCAGCTTGGCTCGAGCGGGAGGCCAAGAGACCCAGTACTTC.

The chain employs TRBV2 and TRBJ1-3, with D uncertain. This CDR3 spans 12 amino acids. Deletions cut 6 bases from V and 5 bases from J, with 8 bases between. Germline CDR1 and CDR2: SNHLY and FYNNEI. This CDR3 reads CASSGNRNTIYF. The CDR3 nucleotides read TGTGCCAGCAGCGGTAATAGAAACACCATATATTTT.

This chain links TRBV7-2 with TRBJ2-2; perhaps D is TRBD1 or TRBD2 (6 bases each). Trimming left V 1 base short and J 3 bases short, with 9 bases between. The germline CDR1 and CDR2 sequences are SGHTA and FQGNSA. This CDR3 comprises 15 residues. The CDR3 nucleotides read TGTGCCAGCAGCTTAGGGGGGGCCGACACCGGGGAGCTGTTTTTT. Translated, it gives CASSLGGADTGELFF.

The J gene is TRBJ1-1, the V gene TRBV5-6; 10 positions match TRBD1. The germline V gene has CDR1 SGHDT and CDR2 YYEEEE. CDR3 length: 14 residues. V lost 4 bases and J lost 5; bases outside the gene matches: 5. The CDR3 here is CASSSRTGGTEAFF. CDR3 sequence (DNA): TGTGCCAGCAGCAGCCGGACAGGGGGAACTGAAGCTTTCTTT.

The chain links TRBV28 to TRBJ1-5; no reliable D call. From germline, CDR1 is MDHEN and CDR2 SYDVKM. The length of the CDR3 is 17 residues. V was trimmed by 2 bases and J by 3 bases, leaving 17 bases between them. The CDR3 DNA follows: TGTGCCAGCAGTTTACCCGCCCGCGTTAGGTCCAATCAGCCCCAGCATTTT. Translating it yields CASSLPARVRSNQPQHF.

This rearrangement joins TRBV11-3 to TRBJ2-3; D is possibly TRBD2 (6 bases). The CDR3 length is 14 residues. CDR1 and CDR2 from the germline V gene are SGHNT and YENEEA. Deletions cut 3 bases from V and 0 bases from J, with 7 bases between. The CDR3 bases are TGTGCCAGCAGCTTCCGGGGGAGCACAGATACGCAGTATTTT. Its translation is CASSFRGSTDTQYF.

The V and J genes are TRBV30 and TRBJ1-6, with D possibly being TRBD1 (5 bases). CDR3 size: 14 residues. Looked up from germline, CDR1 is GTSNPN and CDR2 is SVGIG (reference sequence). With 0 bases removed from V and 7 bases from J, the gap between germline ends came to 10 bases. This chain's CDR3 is CAWSVRGKNSPLHF. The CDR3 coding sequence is TGTGCCTGGAGTGTTAGGGGAAAGAATTCACCCCTCCACTTT.

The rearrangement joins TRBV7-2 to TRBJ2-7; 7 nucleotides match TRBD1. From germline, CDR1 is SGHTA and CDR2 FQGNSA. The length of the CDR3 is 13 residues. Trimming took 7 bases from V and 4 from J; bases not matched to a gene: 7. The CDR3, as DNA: TGTGCCAGCAACGACCGACAGGGTTACGAGCAGTACTTC. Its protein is CASNDRQGYEQYF. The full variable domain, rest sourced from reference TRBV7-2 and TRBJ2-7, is GAGVSQSPSNKVTEKGKDVELRCDPISGHTALYWYRQSLGQGLEFLIYFQGNSAPDKSGLPSDRFSAERTGGSVSTLTIQRTQQEDSAVYLCASNDRQGYEQYFGPGTRLTVT.

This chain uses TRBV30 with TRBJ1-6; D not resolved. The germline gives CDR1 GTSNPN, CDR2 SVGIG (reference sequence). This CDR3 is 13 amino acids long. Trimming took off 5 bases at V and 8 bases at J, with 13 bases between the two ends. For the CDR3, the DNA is TGTGCCTGGGACGGGTTAACAGATTCACCCCTCCACTTT. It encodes CAWDGLTDSPLHF. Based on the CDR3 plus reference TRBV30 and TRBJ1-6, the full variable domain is SQTIHQWPATLVQPVGSPLSLECTVEGTSNPNLYWYRQAAGRGLQLLFYSVGIGQISSEVPQNLSASRPQDRQFILSSKKLLLSDSGFYLCAWDGLTDSPLHFGNGTRLTVT.